A single sample gave rise to the 19 T cell receptor beta chains below, sequenced in a study of radiation and T cells in renal cell carcinoma. Time point: baseline pretreatment blood. Treatment meaning: 15 Gy SBRT to primary tumor, nephrectomy 4 weeks later. Some clones are missing from TCRdb's copy, which holds only in-frame ones; the method was immunoSEQ multiplex PCR. The sample contains 130,000 to 150,000 clones, about 85% of which appear only once. Sample: blood, taken from a patient whose treatment included radiotherapy and nephrectomy. The origin of the receptors is a woman in her seventies with renal cell carcinoma.

The rearrangement uses TRBV7-2 and TRBJ1-6; D remains unclear. The V end was cut by 2 bases, the J end by 8 bases, with 16 bases between. In germline, CDR1 is SGHTA, CDR2 FQGNSA. This CDR3 contains 16 residues. The CDR3 DNA reads TGTGCCAGCAGCTTAATATTCTTCGGCACCCATTCACCCCTCCACTTT. As protein: CASSLIFFGTHSPLHF.

The CDR3 DNA is TGCAGCGGACAGGACTCCTACGAGCAGTACTTC. Translated: CSGQDSYEQYF. V is TRBV20-1 and J is TRBJ2-7, with TRBD1 matching over 7 bases. CDR3 length equals 11 residues. The V gene's germline CDR1 is DFQATT and CDR2 SNEGSKA (reference sequence).

The J gene is TRBJ1-4, the V gene TRBV10-3, with D perhaps matching TRBD1 (5 bases). Per germline, CDR1 ENHRY and CDR2 SYGVKD. V lost 0 bases and J lost 7, with 9 bases in between. This CDR3 region has 14 residues. CDR3 protein: CAISESGGAEKLFF. DNA for the CDR3: TGTGCCATCAGTGAGTCCGGAGGGGCTGAAAAACTGTTTTTT.

The rearrangement links TRBV9 to TRBJ2-7, with 10 bases lining up with TRBD1. The CDR3 totals 19 residues. The V gene's germline CDR1 is SGDLS and CDR2 YYNGEE. J was trimmed by 0 bases and V by 0 bases; bases with no gene match: 12. DNA of the CDR3: TGTGCCAGCAGCGTAGGGGGAGGGGGACAGGGGTCCAACTCCTACGAGCAGTACTTC. Its protein is CASSVGGGGQGSNSYEQYF.

This chain connects TRBV4-1 to TRBJ1-2; possible D gene TRBD1, 5 bases. Trimming took 2 bases from V and 8 from J, leaving 21 bases between them. The CDR3 runs to 16 residues. Per the germline V gene, CDR1 is MGHRA and CDR2 is YSYEKL. CDR3 protein: CASSQIRGPRVNGYTF. The CDR3 region has the DNA TGCGCCAGCAGCCAAATTCGGGGACCCCGCGTCAACGGCTACACCTTC.

This sequence joins TRBV27 and TRBJ1-6; no reliable D call. Germline lookup yields CDR1 MNHEY and CDR2 SMNVEV (reference sequence). Trimming cost V 9 bases and J 2 bases, with 5 bases left between them. The CDR3 sequence is 12 residues long. This chain's CDR3 is CASRPYNSPLHF. The CDR3 DNA sequence: TGTGCCAGTCGTCCCTATAATTCACCCCTCCACTTT.

The chain joins TRBV7-2 to TRBJ2-7, with D possibly called TRBD1 or TRBD2 (6 bases each). CDR3 length equals 15 residues. Germline assignment: CDR1 SGHTA and CDR2 FQGNSA. V was clipped by 2 bases and J by 3 bases, with 14 bases between them. The CDR3 loop is CASSLNGQTSYEQYF. The CDR3 DNA follows: TGTGCCAGCAGCTTAAATGGACAGACTAGCTACGAGCAGTACTTC.

V is TRBV30 and J is TRBJ2-3, with TRBD1 matching over 11 bases. J was trimmed by 5 bases and V by 5 bases; bases with no gene match: 12. The CDR3 is made up of 16 amino acids. Germline loops: CDR1 GTSNPN, CDR2 SVGIG (reference sequence). The CDR3 sequence: CAWGQGASNPLDTQYF. The CDR3 bases are TGTGCCTGGGGACAGGGGGCCTCGAACCCGTTAGATACGCAGTATTTT.

This clone is a singleton in its sample. The genes are TRBV4-2 and TRBJ2-1, with D perhaps matching TRBD2 (6 bases). Germline loops: CDR1 LGHNA, CDR2 YNFKEQ. With 0 bases removed from V and 2 bases from J, the gap between germline ends came to 11 bases. The CDR3 loop spans 16 amino acids. For the CDR3, the DNA is TGTGCCAGCAGCCAAGAGGCGGGACTGACCTACAATGAGCAGTTCTTC. Amino acids: CASSQEAGLTYNEQFF.

The rearrangement links TRBV11-1 to TRBJ1-1; tentative D call: TRBD1 (6 bases). The CDR3 runs 14 residues. Between the trimmed V and J ends, which lost 2 bases and 6 bases, there was a span of 13 bases. Germline assignment: CDR1 SGHAT and CDR2 FQDESV (reference sequence). CDR3 residues: CASSLRQAVPEAFF. The CDR3 DNA sequence: TGTGCCAGCAGCTTACGACAGGCGGTACCTGAAGCTTTCTTT.

This clone was detected a few times. The rearrangement links TRBV13 to TRBJ2-1; tentatively, D is TRBD1 or TRBD2 (5 bases each). Trimming stripped 5 bases from V and 6 bases from J, with 14 bases between. The CDR3 is 14 residues long. Germline CDR1 and CDR2: PRHDT and FYEKMQ (reference sequence). CDR3 loop: CASSITGTSNEQFF. The CDR3 DNA follows: TGTGCCAGCAGCATAACCGGGACCAGCAATGAGCAGTTCTTC. Full variable domain (missing parts from reference TRBV13 and TRBJ2-1): AAGVIQSPRHLIKEKRETATLKCYPIPRHDTVYWYQQGPGQDPQFLISFYEKMQSDKGSIPDRFSAQQFSDYHSELNMSSLELGDSALYFCASSITGTSNEQFFGPGTRLTVL.

CDR3 bases: TGTGCCAGCAGCTTAGATTTCGGCAGCGAATTTGAGCAGTTCTTC. Translation: CASSLDFGSEFEQFF. The chain uses TRBV11-3 and TRBJ2-1; D unresolved. V gave up 0 bases and J gave up 9 bases, with 15 bases separating them. Germline V gene lookup returns CDR1 SGHNT and CDR2 YENEEA. The CDR3 has 15 amino acids.

The chain's CDR3 is CASSWGDRDAGNTIYF. CDR3 sequence (DNA): TGCGCCAGCAGCTGGGGGGACAGAGATGCTGGAAACACCATATATTTT. The chain couples TRBV5-1 to TRBJ1-3; TRBD1 matches 7 bases. CDR3 length: 16 residues. V trimming: 3 bases; J trimming: 2 bases; junction bases outside the gene matches: 8. The germline CDR1 and CDR2 sequences are SGHRS and YFSETQ.

The chain recombines TRBV7-3 with TRBJ2-2, with D tentatively TRBD1 (5 bases). Per the germline V gene, CDR1 is SGHTA and CDR2 is FQGTGA. Between the trimmed V and J ends, which lost 4 bases and 0 bases, there was a span of 9 bases. The CDR3 covers 15 residues. The CDR3 is CASSYGHTNTGELFF. In DNA form, the CDR3 reads TGTGCCAGCAGCTATGGACACACGAACACCGGGGAGCTGTTTTTT.

This clone was observed a single time. The rearrangement links TRBV29-1 to TRBJ1-2, with 7 bases that match TRBD1. Germline CDR1 reads SQVTM; CDR2 reads ANQGSEA. J lost 3 bases, V lost 6 bases, and 10 bases had no gene match. The CDR3 length is 14 residues. CDR3 sequence: CSVPGQAADYGYTF. CDR3 DNA: TGCAGCGTGCCCGGACAGGCCGCCGACTATGGCTACACCTTC.

This clone was recorded once. The J gene is TRBJ1-6, the V gene TRBV5-1; 11 bases match TRBD1. Germline CDR1 SGHRS, CDR2 YFSETQ. V lost 4 bases and J lost 7; bases outside the gene matches: 4. This CDR3 has 15 residues. CDR3 amino acids: CASSGTGGRNSPLHF. DNA of the CDR3: TGCGCCAGCAGCGGGACAGGGGGTCGGAATTCACCCCTCCACTTT.

J is TRBJ2-2 and V is TRBV5-4, with 7 bases lining up with TRBD1. The CDR3 loop spans 17 amino acids. The germline CDR1 and CDR2 sequences are SGHNT and YYREEE (reference sequence). The trim removed 4 bases at V and 2 bases at J, leaving 11 bases unmatched. In nucleotides, the CDR3 is TGTGCCAGCAGCCCGGTTAAAGGACAGGTTAACACCGGGGAGCTGTTTTTT. Translated: CASSPVKGQVNTGELFF. Complete variable domain (other parts from reference TRBV5-4 and TRBJ2-2): ETGVTQSPTHLIKTRGQQVTLRCSSQSGHNTVSWYQQALGQGPQFIFQYYREEENGRGNFPPRFSGLQFPNYSSELNVNALELDDSALYLCASSPVKGQVNTGELFFGEGSRLTVL.

The V and J genes are TRBV7-9 and TRBJ1-1; the match to TRBD1 covers 8 bases. Germline assignment: CDR1 SEHNR and CDR2 FQNEAQ (reference sequence). This CDR3 is 13 amino acids long. With 5 bases clipped from V and 11 bases from J, the junction kept 10 bases outside the gene matches. CDR3 in amino acids: CASSVEGQAAAFF. CDR3 bases: TGTGCCAGCAGCGTAGAGGGACAGGCTGCTGCTTTCTTT.

This clone has only one observation. The rearrangement uses TRBV4-2 and TRBJ2-5; 9 bases fit TRBD2. V was pared by 0 bases and J by 5 bases, with 7 bases of the junction left unmatched. Germline-derived CDR1 and CDR2 are LGHNA and YNFKEQ. This CDR3 contains 16 residues. The CDR3 is CASSQDKAGGGETQYF. CDR3 coding DNA: TGTGCCAGCAGCCAAGATAAAGCGGGGGGAGGGGAGACCCAGTACTTC.